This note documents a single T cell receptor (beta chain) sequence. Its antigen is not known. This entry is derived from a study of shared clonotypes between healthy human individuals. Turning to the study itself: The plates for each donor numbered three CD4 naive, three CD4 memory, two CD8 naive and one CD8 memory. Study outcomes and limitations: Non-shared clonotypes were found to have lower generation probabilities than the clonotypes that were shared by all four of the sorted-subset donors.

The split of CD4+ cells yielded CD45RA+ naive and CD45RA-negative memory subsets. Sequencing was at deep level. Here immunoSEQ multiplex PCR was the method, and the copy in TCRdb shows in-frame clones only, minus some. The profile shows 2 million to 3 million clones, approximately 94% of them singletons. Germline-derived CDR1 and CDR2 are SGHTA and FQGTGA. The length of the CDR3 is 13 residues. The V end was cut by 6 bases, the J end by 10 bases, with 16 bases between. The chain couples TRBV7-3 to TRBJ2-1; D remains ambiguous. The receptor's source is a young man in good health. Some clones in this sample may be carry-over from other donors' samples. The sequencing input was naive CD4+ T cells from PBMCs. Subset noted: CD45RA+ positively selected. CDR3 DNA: TGTGCCAGCAGTTCTACCCCCGCTCTCGAGCAGTTCTTC. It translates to CASSSTPALEQFF.